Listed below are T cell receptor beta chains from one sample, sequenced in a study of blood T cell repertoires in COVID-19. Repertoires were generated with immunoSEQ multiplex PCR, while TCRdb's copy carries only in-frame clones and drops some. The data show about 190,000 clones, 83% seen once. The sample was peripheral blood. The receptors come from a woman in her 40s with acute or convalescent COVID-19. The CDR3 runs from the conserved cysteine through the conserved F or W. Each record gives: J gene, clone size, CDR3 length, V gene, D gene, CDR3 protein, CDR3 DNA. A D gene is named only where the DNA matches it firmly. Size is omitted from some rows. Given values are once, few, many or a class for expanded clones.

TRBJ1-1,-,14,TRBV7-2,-,CASSLKYKNTEAFF,TGTGCCAGCAGCTTAAAATATAAGAACACTGAAGCTTTCTTT
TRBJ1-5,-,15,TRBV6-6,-,CASSYGGLSNQPQHF,TGTGCCAGCAGTTACGGGGGCCTTAGCAATCAGCCCCAGCATTTT
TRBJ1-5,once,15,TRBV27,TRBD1,CASAPLTGAKQPQHF,TGTGCCAGCGCTCCCCTCACAGGGGCGAAACAGCCCCAGCATTTT
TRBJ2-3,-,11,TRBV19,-,CASGRTDTQYF,TGTGCCAGTGGCCGCACAGATACGCAGTATTTT
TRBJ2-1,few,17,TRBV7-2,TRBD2,CASSWTLAGGPPNEQFF,TGTGCCAGCAGCTGGACGTTAGCGGGAGGGCCTCCAAACGAGCAGTTCTTC
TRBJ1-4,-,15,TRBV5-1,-,CASSLDASSNEKLFF,TGCGCCAGCAGCTTGGATGCCAGTTCTAATGAAAAACTGTTTTTT
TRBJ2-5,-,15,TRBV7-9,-,CASTPQGERGETQYF,TGTGCCAGCACTCCCCAAGGGGAAAGGGGGGAGACCCAGTACTTC
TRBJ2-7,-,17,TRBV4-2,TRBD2,CASSQELTGGLLYEQYF,TGTGCCAGCAGCCAAGAACTAACGGGGGGGCTTCTGTACGAGCAGTACTTC
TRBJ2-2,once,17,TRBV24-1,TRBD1,CATSDRFGTVHTGELFF,TGTGCCACCAGTGACCGCTTCGGGACAGTACATACCGGGGAGCTGTTTTTT
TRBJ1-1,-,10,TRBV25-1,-,CAQGNTEAFF,TGTGCCCAGGGGAACACTGAAGCTTTCTTT
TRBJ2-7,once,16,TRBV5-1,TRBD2,CASSLTGTSNSYEQYF,TGCGCCAGCAGCCTCACTGGGACTAGCAACTCCTACGAGCAGTACTTC
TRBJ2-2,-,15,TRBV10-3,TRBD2,CAIRMGGTNTGELFF,TGTGCCATCAGGATGGGGGGGACGAACACCGGGGAGCTGTTTTTT
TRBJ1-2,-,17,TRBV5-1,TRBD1,CASSSHRDRGYGYGYTF,TGCGCCAGCAGCTCTCACCGGGACAGGGGCTACGGCTATGGCTACACCTTC
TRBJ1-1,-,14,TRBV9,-,CASSAFDRNTEAFF,TGTGCCAGCAGCGCGTTTGACAGAAACACTGAAGCTTTCTTT
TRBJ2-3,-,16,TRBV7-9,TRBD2,CASSSWDYLRPDTQYF,TGTGCCAGCAGCTCCTGGGACTACCTACGGCCGGATACGCAGTATTTT
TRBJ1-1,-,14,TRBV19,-,CASRDQGFGTEAFF,TGTGCCAGTAGGGATCAGGGGTTCGGCACTGAAGCTTTCTTT
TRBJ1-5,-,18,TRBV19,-,CASSTPGDGLGGGRPQHF,TGTGCCAGTAGTACCCCCGGAGACGGGCTTGGGGGCGGTCGGCCCCAGCATTTT
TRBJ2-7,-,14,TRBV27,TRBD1,CASSLTGQGYEQYF,TGTGCCAGCAGTTTAACGGGACAGGGGTACGAGCAGTACTTC
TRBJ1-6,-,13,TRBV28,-,CASMTGYNSPLHF,TGTGCCAGCATGACAGGCTATAATTCACCCCTCCACTTT
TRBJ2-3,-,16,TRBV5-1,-,CASATGTRGRTDTQYF,TGCGCCAGCGCTACGGGGACACGGGGTCGGACAGATACGCAGTATTTT
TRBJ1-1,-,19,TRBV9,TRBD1,CASSPTLMDRPTVNTEAFF,TGTGCCAGCAGCCCGACGCTCATGGACAGGCCAACGGTGAACACTGAAGCTTTCTTT
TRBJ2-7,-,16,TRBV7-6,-,CASSPSRGDRYYEQYF,TGTGCCAGCAGCCCCTCCCGGGGGGACAGGTACTACGAGCAGTACTTC
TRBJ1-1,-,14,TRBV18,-,CASSPGTDRFEAFF,TGTGCCAGCTCACCAGGTACAGACAGATTTGAAGCTTTCTTT
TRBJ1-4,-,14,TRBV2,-,CASVVRSTNEKLFF,TGTGCCAGCGTGGTGAGGTCAACTAATGAAAAACTGTTTTTT
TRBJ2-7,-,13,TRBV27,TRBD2,CASRTSGNYEQYF,TGTGCCAGCAGGACTAGCGGGAACTACGAGCAGTACTTC
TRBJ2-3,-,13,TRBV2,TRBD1,CASGQGASDTQYF,TGTGCCAGCGGGCAGGGGGCTTCAGATACGCAGTATTTT
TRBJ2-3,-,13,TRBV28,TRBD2,CASRKTSVDTQYF,TGTGCCAGCAGGAAAACTAGCGTCGATACGCAGTATTTT
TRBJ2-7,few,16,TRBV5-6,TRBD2,CASSFRSGGAFYEQYF,TGTGCCAGCAGCTTTCGTAGCGGGGGGGCTTTCTACGAGCAGTACTTC
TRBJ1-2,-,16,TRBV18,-,CASSPKGRTANYGYTF,TGTGCCAGCTCACCAAAAGGCAGGACAGCGAACTATGGCTACACCTTC
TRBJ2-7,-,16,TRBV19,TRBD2,CASSALLAGGSYEQYF,TGTGCCAGTAGTGCCCTACTAGCGGGAGGCTCCTACGAGCAGTACTTC
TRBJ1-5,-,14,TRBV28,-,CASSLSAAERPQHF,TGTGCCAGCAGTTTGTCGGCAGCAGAGCGGCCCCAGCATTTT
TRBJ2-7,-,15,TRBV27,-,CASSPAGRGLYEQYF,TGTGCCAGCAGTCCGGCGGGGCGGGGACTCTACGAGCAGTACTTC
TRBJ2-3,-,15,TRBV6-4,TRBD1,CASSDSRGSTDTQYF,TGTGCCAGCAGTGACTCCAGGGGGTCCACAGATACGCAGTATTTT
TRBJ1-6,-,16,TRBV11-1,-,CASSPLTGEINSPLHF,TGTGCCAGCAGCCCCTTGACGGGAGAAATCAATTCACCCCTCCACTTT
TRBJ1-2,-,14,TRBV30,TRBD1,CACPGTGGDYGYTF,TGTGCCTGTCCCGGGACAGGGGGCGACTATGGCTACACCTTC
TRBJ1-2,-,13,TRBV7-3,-,CASSLTGGTGYTF,TGTGCCAGCAGCTTAACCGGAGGTACCGGCTACACCTTC
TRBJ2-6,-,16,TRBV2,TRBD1,CASSVQGASGANVLTF,TGTGCCAGCAGTGTACAGGGGGCGTCGGGGGCCAACGTCCTGACTTTC
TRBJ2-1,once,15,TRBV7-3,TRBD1,CASSRTGDPYNEQFF,TGTGCCAGCAGCCGGACAGGGGACCCCTACAATGAGCAGTTCTTC
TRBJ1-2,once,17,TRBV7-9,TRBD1,CASSHKIQGDSNYGYTF,TGTGCCAGCAGCCACAAGATACAGGGGGATTCTAACTATGGCTACACCTTC
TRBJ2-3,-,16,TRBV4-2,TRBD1,CASSSRGGQGTDTQYF,TGTGCCAGCAGCTCGAGAGGGGGACAGGGCACAGATACGCAGTATTTT
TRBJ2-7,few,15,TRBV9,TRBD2,CASSPGLAGGKKQYF,TGTGCCAGCAGCCCCGGACTAGCGGGAGGAAAGAAGCAGTACTTC
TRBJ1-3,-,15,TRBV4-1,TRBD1,CASSHPTGYGNTIYF,TGCGCCAGCAGCCATCCGACAGGGTATGGAAACACCATATATTTT